This TCR beta chain was sequenced for a study of cytomegalovirus exposure and HLA in healthy donors. Clones were read by immunoSEQ multiplex PCR, and TCRdb kept only the in-frame ones, dropping some. The table lists 210,000 or so clones, about 90% of them singletons. The sequencing sample was made of PBMCs. The TCR comes from a woman aged 18-29 years in good health and CMV-seronegative.

This CDR3 is CASGSTGGSEQYF. The DNA of the CDR3 is TGTGCCAGCGGGTCGACAGGGGGATCCGAGCAGTACTTC. The gene calls are TRBV27 and TRBJ2-7, with TRBD1 matching 9 bases. The CDR3 covers 13 residues. CDR1 and CDR2 (germline): MNHEY, SMNVEV (reference sequence). V shed 8 bases and J 6 bases; nucleotides not matched to a gene: 8.